The 5 T cell receptor beta chains listed next were all sequenced from one sample in a study of T cell responses to AZD1222 COVID-19 vaccine. Sequenced by immunoSEQ multiplex PCR; TCRdb stores in-frame clones only, minus some. The table has about 110,000 clones, over 75% seen once; the top ten hold more than 15%. The sample in question was peripheral blood, obtained on day 0 of AZD1222 vaccination. Receptor source: an adult in good health.

The gene calls are TRBV7-2 and TRBJ2-5, with D tentatively TRBD1 (5 bases). The CDR3 has 13 amino acids. V lost 1 base and J 5 bases, leaving 8 bases between the germline ends. Per germline, CDR1 SGHTA and CDR2 FQGNSA. Written as DNA, the CDR3 is TGTGCCAGCAGCTTAGGGGGCCTGGAGACCCAGTACTTC. Its protein product is CASSLGGLETQYF.

The chain recombines TRBV18 with TRBJ1-4, with D possibly being TRBD1 (5 bases). This CDR3 has 19 residues. The germline V gene encodes CDR1 KGHSH and CDR2 LQKENI. Trimming pared 3 bases from V and 5 bases from J, leaving 25 bases between. CDR3: CASSPLNPPRRVGNEKLFF. CDR3 bases: TGTGCCAGCTCACCGTTGAACCCCCCCCGCAGGGTCGGGAATGAAAAACTGTTTTTT.

This chain links TRBV5-1 with TRBJ2-7; 13 nucleotides align to TRBD2. The V gene's germline CDR1 is SGHRS and CDR2 YFSETQ. Trimming at V came to 3 bases and at J to 2 bases, leaving 2 bases not matched to a gene. This CDR3 has 15 residues. Written as DNA, the CDR3 is TGCGCCAGCAGCTCGGGGACTAGCGGGGCCTACGAGCAGTACTTC. Its translation: CASSSGTSGAYEQYF.

J is TRBJ2-7 and V is TRBV7-3, with 8 bases that match TRBD1. Germline values: CDR1 SGHTA, CDR2 FQGTGA. The V segment lost 2 bases and the J segment 6 bases; nucleotides outside the gene matches: 3. The CDR3 covers 13 residues. CDR3 in amino acids: CASSLLTGGEQYF. CDR3 bases: TGTGCCAGCAGCTTACTTACAGGGGGCGAGCAGTACTTC. Complete variable domain (other parts from reference TRBV7-3 and TRBJ2-7): GAGVSQTPSNKVTEKGKYVELRCDPISGHTALYWYRQSLGQGPEFLIYFQGTGAADDSGLPNDRFFAVRPEGSVSTLKIQRTERGDSAVYLCASSLLTGGEQYFGPGTRLTVT.

This chain uses TRBV3-1 (or the pseudogene TRBV3-2) with TRBJ2-7; TRBD2 agrees at 7 bases. With V trimmed by 3 bases and J by 4 bases, 6 bases remained unmatched. Germline CDR1 and CDR2: LGHDT and YNNKEL (reference sequence). This CDR3 has 14 amino acids. The CDR3 loop is CASSQGTIAYEQYF. The DNA for the CDR3 is TGTGCCAGCAGCCAGGGGACTATTGCGTACGAGCAGTACTTC.